This is a list of T cell receptor beta chains from one sample in a study of T-cell reconstitution after alpha-beta-depleted transplantation in children. TCRdb passed the PCR reads through MiXCR, listing each CDR3 protein once. Of roughly 400,000 distinct CDR3 sequences in the sample, approximately 42% are singletons; the top ten hold 27%. Sequences were derived from PBMCs, sampled before TCRalphabeta/CD19-depleted stem cell transplant. The receptors were gathered from a girl aged 2 to 9 with aplastic anemia, due to receive a stem cell transplant. Both conserved end residues are part of each CDR3. D genes are given only for firm matches. Rows may omit the clone size; those that give it use once, few, many or a size class.

j_call: TRBJ2-3; v_call: TRBV29-1; d_call: .; clone_size: .; cdr3_nt: TGCAGCGTTGCCGACCCGGGCACAGATACGCAGTATTTT; cdr3_aa: CSVADPGTDTQYF
j_call: TRBJ2-2; v_call: TRBV24-1; d_call: TRBD1; clone_size: many; cdr3_nt: TGTGCCACCAGTGATTTGCCCACGAAGACAGGGGGCCGTAGCACCGGGGAGCTGTTTTTT; cdr3_aa: CATSDLPTKTGGRSTGELFF
j_call: TRBJ1-1; v_call: TRBV6-6; d_call: .; clone_size: many; cdr3_nt: TGTGCCAGCAGTTCGTTGAAGGATGAAGCTTTCTTT; cdr3_aa: CASSSLKDEAFF
j_call: TRBJ2-7; v_call: TRBV29-1; d_call: .; clone_size: .; cdr3_nt: TGCAGCGTCCCTGGGGCCGCCTACGAGCAGTACTTC; cdr3_aa: CSVPGAAYEQYF
j_call: TRBJ1-5; v_call: TRBV12-3/TRBV12-4; d_call: .; clone_size: many; cdr3_nt: TGTGCCAGCAGTTTTCAGGTCCCTGGGGGAAGCAATCAGCCCCAGCATTTT; cdr3_aa: CASSFQVPGGSNQPQHF
j_call: TRBJ2-5; v_call: TRBV6-5; d_call: TRBD1; clone_size: .; cdr3_nt: TGTGCCAGCAGTTACGTCGGGACAGGGGCTGAGACCCAGTACTTC; cdr3_aa: CASSYVGTGAETQYF
j_call: TRBJ2-7; v_call: TRBV28; d_call: .; clone_size: .; cdr3_nt: TGTGCCAGCAGTCGACCTACCCCATCCTACGAGCAGTACTTC; cdr3_aa: CASSRPTPSYEQYF
j_call: TRBJ1-1; v_call: TRBV6-2/TRBV6-3; d_call: .; clone_size: few; cdr3_nt: TGTGCCAGCAGAGAACGGGTCCAGAACACTGAAGCTTTCTTT; cdr3_aa: CASRERVQNTEAFF
j_call: TRBJ2-7; v_call: TRBV3-1; d_call: TRBD1; clone_size: few; cdr3_nt: TGTGCCAGCAGCCTGTCACTTCCAGGACAGGCTTACGACGAGCAGTACTTC; cdr3_aa: CASSLSLPGQAYDEQYF
j_call: TRBJ2-3; v_call: TRBV7-9; d_call: .; clone_size: .; cdr3_nt: TGTGCCAGCAGCCTAAACCCTACAGGGCCGAGCACAGATACGCAGTATTTT; cdr3_aa: CASSLNPTGPSTDTQYF